The TCR beta chain under discussion was sequenced for a study of blood T cell repertoires in COVID-19. This clone has more than one count but fewer than ten. V lost 1 base and J lost 5, with 20 bases in between. CDR1 KGHSH and CDR2 LQKENI come from the germline V gene. The CDR3 has 18 residues. Using immunoSEQ multiplex PCR, the repertoire was profiled, and TCRdb retains in-frame clones only, with some absent. The sample yields 35,000 to 50,000 clones, 88% seen once. The sequence derives from a human donor in a cohort sampled during active COVID-19. The chain couples TRBV18 to TRBJ1-4; D remains unclear. Material for sequencing was peripheral blood. Here the CDR3 DNA reads TGTGCCAGCTCACCACGAAGGTTCTCCTCAGGATTAAATGAAAAACTGTTTTTT. Amino acid sequence: CASSPRRFSSGLNEKLFF.